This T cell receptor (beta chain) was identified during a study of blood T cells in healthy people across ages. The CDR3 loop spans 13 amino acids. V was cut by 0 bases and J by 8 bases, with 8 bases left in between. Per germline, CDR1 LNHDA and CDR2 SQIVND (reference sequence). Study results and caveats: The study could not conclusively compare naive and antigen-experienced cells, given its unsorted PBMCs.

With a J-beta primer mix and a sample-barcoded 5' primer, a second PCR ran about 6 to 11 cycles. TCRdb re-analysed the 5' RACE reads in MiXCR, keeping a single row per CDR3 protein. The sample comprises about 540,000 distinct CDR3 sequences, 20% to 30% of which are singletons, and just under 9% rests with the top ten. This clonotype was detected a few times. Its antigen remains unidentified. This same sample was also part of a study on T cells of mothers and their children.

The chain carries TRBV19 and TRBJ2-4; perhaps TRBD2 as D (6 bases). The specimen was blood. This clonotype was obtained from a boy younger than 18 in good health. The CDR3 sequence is CASSIDRRDIQYF. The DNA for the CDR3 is TGTGCCAGTAGTATAGATAGGAGGGACATTCAGTACTTC.